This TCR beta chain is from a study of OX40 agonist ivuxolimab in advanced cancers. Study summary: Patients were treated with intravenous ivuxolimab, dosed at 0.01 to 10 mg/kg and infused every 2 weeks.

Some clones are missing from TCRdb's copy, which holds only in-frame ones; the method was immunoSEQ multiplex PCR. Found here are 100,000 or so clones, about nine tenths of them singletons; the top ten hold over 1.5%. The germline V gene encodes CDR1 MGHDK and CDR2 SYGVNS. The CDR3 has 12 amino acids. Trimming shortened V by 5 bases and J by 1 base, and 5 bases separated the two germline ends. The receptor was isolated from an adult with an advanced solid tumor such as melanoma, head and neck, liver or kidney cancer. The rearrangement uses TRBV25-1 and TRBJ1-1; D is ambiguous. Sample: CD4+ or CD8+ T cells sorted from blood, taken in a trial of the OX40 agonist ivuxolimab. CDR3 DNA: TGTGCCAGCAGTTCATGGAACACTGAAGCTTTCTTT. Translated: CASSSWNTEAFF.